These 10 T cell receptor beta chains were all obtained from the same sample, sequenced in a study of PD-1 and CTLA-4 blockade in melanoma. Generated by immunoSEQ multiplex PCR, the TCRdb table keeps only in-frame clones and is missing some. The sample records roughly 21,000 clones, around 88% being singletons. The sequenced sample was CD8+ T cells from peripheral blood, obtained before anti-PD-1 treatment. All receptors come from a human donor with melanoma.

This chain joins TRBV27 and TRBJ2-2; D gene unclear. Deletions cut 6 bases from V and 1 base from J, with 15 bases between. Germline V lookup: CDR1 MNHEY, CDR2 SMNVEV (reference sequence). The CDR3 covers 16 residues. This CDR3 is CASRLGPDLNTGELFF. As DNA, the CDR3 is TGTGCCAGCAGACTTGGGCCAGATTTGAACACCGGGGAGCTGTTTTTT.

The rearrangement joins TRBV19 to TRBJ1-1, with TRBD1 matching 8 bases. CDR3 length: 17 residues. V gave up 2 bases and J gave up 0 bases; unmatched junction bases: 8. Germline V CDR1 and CDR2: LNHDA, SQIVND (reference sequence). The CDR3 DNA reads as TGTGCCAGTAGTATAAGACGGACAGGGTCGCTGAACACTGAAGCTTTCTTT. It is translated as CASSIRRTGSLNTEAFF.

Here the CDR3 DNA reads TGTGCCAGCAGTGATTTGTTTACAGGGAGTGGCCAAGAGACCCAGTACTTC. The encoded protein is CASSDLFTGSGQETQYF. The chain has TRBV2 and TRBJ2-5; TRBD1 might be the D (6 bases). Germline assignment: CDR1 SNHLY and CDR2 FYNNEI. This CDR3 spans 17 amino acids. V lost 3 bases, J lost 1 base, and 18 bases lay in between.

The chain links TRBV29-1 to TRBJ2-1, with D perhaps TRBD2 (6 bases). Looked up from germline, CDR1 is SQVTM and CDR2 is ANQGSEA. CDR3 length: 14 residues. V dropped 7 bases and J dropped 0 bases, with 13 bases sitting between them. The CDR3 nucleotides are TGCAGCGCCGGACCGGGGGACTCCTACAATGAGCAGTTCTTC. Translating gives CSAGPGDSYNEQFF.

In this sample, this clone turned up once. V is TRBV5-4 and J is TRBJ2-3; 7 nucleotides line up with TRBD2. The CDR3 contains 15 residues. The V gene's germline CDR1 is SGHNT and CDR2 YYREEE (reference sequence). V shed 0 bases and J 3 bases; nucleotides not matched to a gene: 4. The CDR3 coding sequence is TGTGCCAGCAGCTTGGAGGCGGGGGAAACAGATACGCAGTATTTT. Amino acid sequence: CASSLEAGETDTQYF.

This clone showed up just once. The V call is TRBV30, the J call TRBJ2-7, with D unclear. The length of the CDR3 is 11 residues. V shed 2 bases and J shed 4 bases, with 6 bases lying between them. CDR1 and CDR2 (germline): GTSNPN, SVGIG (reference sequence). DNA of the CDR3: TGTGCCTGGAGTAGAATGTACGAGCAGTACTTC. This encodes CAWSRMYEQYF.

The chain has TRBV6-2 or TRBV6-3 and TRBJ2-1; D remains unclear. Trimming shortened V by 2 bases and J by 5 bases, and 7 bases separated the two germline ends. Germline CDR1 reads MNHEY; CDR2 reads SVGEGT. The CDR3 length is 13 residues. In nucleotides, the CDR3 is TGTGCCAGCAGTTACAAGGCGGACAATGAGCAGTTCTTC. It yields the protein CASSYKADNEQFF.

This sequence joins TRBV10-3 and TRBJ2-5; 7 nucleotides match TRBD1. After removal of 0 bases from V and 0 bases from J, the junction contained 13 bases not matched to a gene. CDR1 is ENHRY, CDR2 SYGVKD, per germline. The CDR3 is 19 residues long. CDR3 sequence: CAISESFAYRGPYQETQYF. In nucleotides, the CDR3 is TGTGCCATCAGTGAGTCGTTTGCTTACAGGGGACCCTACCAAGAGACCCAGTACTTC.

The chain couples TRBV12-3 or TRBV12-4 to TRBJ1-2, with D maybe TRBD1 (6 bases). The CDR3 runs 12 residues. V shed 9 bases and J shed 5 bases, with 13 bases lying between them. The CDR3 loop is CASRLGAYGYTF. CDR3 nucleotide sequence: TGTGCCAGTAGATTGGGGGCGTATGGCTACACCTTC.

V usage is TRBV3-1 (or the pseudogene TRBV3-2) and J usage is TRBJ2-5, with a possible D match to TRBD2 (5 bases). The germline V gene has CDR1 LGHDT and CDR2 YNNKEL (reference sequence). This CDR3 contains 15 residues. V was trimmed by 1 base and J by 5 bases, leaving 14 bases between them. In DNA form, the CDR3 reads TGTGCCAGCAGCCAAGGTTACGAGCGGTGGGAGACCCAGTACTTC. Protein: CASSQGYERWETQYF.